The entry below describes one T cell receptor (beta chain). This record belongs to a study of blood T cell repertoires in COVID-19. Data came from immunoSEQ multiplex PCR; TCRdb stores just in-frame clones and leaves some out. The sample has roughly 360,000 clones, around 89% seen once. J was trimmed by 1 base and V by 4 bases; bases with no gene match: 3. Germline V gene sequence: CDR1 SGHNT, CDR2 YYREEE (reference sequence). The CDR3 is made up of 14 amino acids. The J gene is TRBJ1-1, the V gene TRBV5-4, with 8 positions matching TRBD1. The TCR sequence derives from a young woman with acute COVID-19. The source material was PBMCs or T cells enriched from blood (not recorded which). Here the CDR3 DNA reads TGTGCCAGCAGCGACAGGGGTGAGAACACTGAAGCTTTCTTT. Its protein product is CASSDRGENTEAFF.